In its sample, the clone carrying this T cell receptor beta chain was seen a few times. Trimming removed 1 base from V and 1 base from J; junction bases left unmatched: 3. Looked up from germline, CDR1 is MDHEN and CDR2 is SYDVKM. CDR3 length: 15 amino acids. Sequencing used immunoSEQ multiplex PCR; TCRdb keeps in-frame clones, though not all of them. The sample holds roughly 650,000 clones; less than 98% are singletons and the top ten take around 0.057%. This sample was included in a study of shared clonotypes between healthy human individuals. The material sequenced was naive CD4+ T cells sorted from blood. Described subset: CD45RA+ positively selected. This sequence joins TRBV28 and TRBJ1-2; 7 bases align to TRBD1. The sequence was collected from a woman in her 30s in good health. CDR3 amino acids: CASSLLAGGNYGYTF. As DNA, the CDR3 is TGTGCCAGCAGTTTATTAGCAGGGGGTAACTATGGCTACACCTTC.